This T cell receptor beta chain is from a study of beta chain features in type 1 diabetes. Study results and caveats: Within each of all four CD4+ subsets, Type 1 diabetes patients had TCRB CDR3s that were moderately but significantly shorter. It was among patients, rather than healthy donors, that naive, central memory and Treg TCRB repertoires appeared more similar.

The germline V gene encodes CDR1 MNHEY and CDR2 SVGAGI. The CDR3 is 13 amino acids. V was trimmed by 0 bases and J by 3 bases, leaving 5 bases between them. This clone was picked up a small number of times. The antigen is undetermined. The same CDR3 also results from other DNA sequences found in this sample. The investigators reverse transcribed all of the isolated RNA, so they sequenced expressed TCRB transcripts. The average read count of naive, central memory and regulatory T cell samples was around 3.6 million. Clones were sequenced by immunoSEQ multiplex PCR, and TCRdb holds only the in-frame ones, with some missing. The data show over 600,000 clones, with under 15% seen just once and more than 0.1% held by the top ten.

The chain carries TRBV6-5 and TRBJ1-2; unclear D gene. The TCR comes from a man younger than 45 with type 1 diabetes. The sequencing input was naive CD4+ T cells from blood. CDR3: CASSYSGDYGYTF. The CDR3 DNA reads TGTGCCAGCAGTTACTCGGGTGACTATGGCTACACCTTC.